Detailed here is one TCR beta chain. Its antigen remains unidentified. The CDR3 contains 14 residues. V gave up 10 bases and J gave up 4 bases, with 19 bases separating them. Germline V lookup: CDR1 LNHDA, CDR2 SQIVND (reference sequence). All of the isolated RNA was reverse transcribed, so expressed TCRB transcripts were sequenced. TCRdb's copy holds only in-frame clones and misses some; the assay was immunoSEQ multiplex PCR. The data show 53,000 or so clones, with around 60% seen just once and 0.29% held by the top ten. This sample is drawn from a study of beta chain features in type 1 diabetes. Turning to the study itself: Examination covered around 100 million sorted cells spanning all samples.

Study results and limitations: It was among patients, rather than healthy donors, that naive, central memory and Treg TCRB repertoires appeared more similar. VDJ junctions from patients with type 1 diabetes contained fewer insertions and more deletions. Within each of all four CD4+ subsets, Type 1 diabetes patients had TCRB CDR3s that were moderately but significantly shorter.

One heparinised blood draw, averaging roughly 110 mL, came from each donor. Sequenced sample: stem cell memory CD4+ T cells from blood. The rearrangement joins TRBV19 to TRBJ1-1; D might be TRBD1 (5 bases). This receptor was taken from a woman in her twenties or thirties with type 1 diabetes. This CDR3 reads CATGGAVAGTEAFF. The CDR3 nucleotides read TGTGCCACCGGGGGAGCGGTGGCGGGCACTGAAGCTTTCTTT.